The clone carrying this T cell receptor beta chain is a singleton in its sample. What it recognizes is unknown. One end of the junction is discordant with germline, which a read error may explain. Repertoires were generated with immunoSEQ multiplex PCR, while TCRdb's copy carries only in-frame clones and drops some. The sample lists about 96,000 clones, roughly four fifths occurring once. This entry is derived from a study of OX40 agonist ivuxolimab in advanced cancers. Study-level background: Ivuxolimab, which patients received intravenously every 2 weeks, was dosed at 0.01 to 10 mg/kg. Checkpoint inhibitors had been given previously to 40% of patients. Study-level points and caveats: The mean number of expanded clones was higher in CD8+ T cells than in CD4+.

The germline gives CDR1 SEHNR, CDR2 FQNEAQ (reference sequence). This CDR3 is built from 15 residues. The receptor's source is an adult with an advanced solid tumor such as melanoma, head and neck, liver or kidney cancer. Sequences were derived from CD4+ or CD8+ T cells sorted from blood, sampled in a trial of the OX40 agonist ivuxolimab. The rearrangement uses TRBV7-9 and TRBJ2-2; 10 bases are shared with TRBD2. CDR3 in amino acids: CASSIAGGNTGELFF. CDR3 sequence (DNA): TGTGCCAGCAGCATAGCGGGGGGCAACACCGGGGAGCTGTTTTTT.